Listed here are 22 T cell receptor beta chains from one sample, sequenced in a study of patients and donors after allogeneic stem cell transplantation. TCRdb used MiXCR to reprocess the RT-PCR reads, holding one entry per CDR3 protein. The sample has about 31,000 distinct CDR3 sequences, under 7.5% seen once. Sequencing used blood, either unsorted or a sorted T cell fraction (not recorded which). These receptors originate from a human donor who was either an allogeneic HSCT recipient or a stem cell or donor lymphocyte infusion donor (not recorded which). It is not recorded whose cells these are; they may come from a transplant donor.

This clonotype is judged medium-sized. V is TRBV10-3 and J is TRBJ2-2, with TRBD2 matching over 15 bases. Germline trimming cut 7 bases from V and 0 bases from J; bases unmatched to any gene: 6. Germline CDR1 and CDR2: ENHRY and SYGVKD. The CDR3 runs 18 residues. CDR3 protein: CAIKRGLAGGTNTGELFF. CDR3 coding DNA: TGTGCCATCAAAAGGGGACTAGCGGGAGGAACGAACACCGGGGAGCTGTTTTTT.

Ten or more counts support this clonotype. The J gene is TRBJ2-1, the V gene TRBV27; 11 bases are a match to TRBD2. The ends lost 3 bases at V and 4 bases at J; junction bases unmatched: 5. Germline CDR1 reads MNHEY; CDR2 reads SMNVEV (reference sequence). The CDR3 loop spans 16 amino acids. Here the CDR3 DNA reads TGTGCCAGCAGTTTGGTCGGGACTAGCGGATACAATGAGCAGTTCTTC. Translating it yields CASSLVGTSGYNEQFF.

This clonotype was counted many times. The J gene is TRBJ1-1, the V gene TRBV12-3 or TRBV12-4; D is uncertain. CDR3 length equals 13 residues. V lost 6 bases to trimming and J lost 11 bases, with 19 bases between them. Here the CDR3 reads CASSFGAREEAFF. The CDR3 DNA follows: TGTGCCAGCAGCTTCGGTGCCCGGGAGGAGGCTTTCTTT.

This clonotype showed up many times. The rearrangement uses TRBV4-3 and TRBJ2-1; 10 nucleotides line up with TRBD2. Trimming at V came to 1 base and at J to 7 bases, leaving 7 bases not matched to a gene. Germline assignment: CDR1 LGHNA and CDR2 YSLEER. This CDR3 is 16 amino acids long. CDR3 protein: CASSQALAGVRNEQFF. As DNA, the CDR3 is TGCGCCAGCAGCCAAGCGCTAGCGGGAGTTAGAAATGAGCAGTTCTTC.

The sample holds many counts of this clonotype. The rearrangement links TRBV7-9 to TRBJ2-7, with 8 bases lining up with TRBD1. V shed 4 bases, J shed 0 bases, and the junction held 14 bases outside the gene matches. The CDR3 is 18 residues long. CDR1 and CDR2 (germline): SEHNR, FQNEAQ (reference sequence). CDR3 sequence (DNA): TGTGCCAGCAGCTCCGACAGGGGCATAATTATAAGCTCCTACGAGCAGTACTTC. This sequence encodes CASSSDRGIIISSYEQYF.

This clonotype was counted at least ten times. The chain joins TRBV12-3 or TRBV12-4 to TRBJ1-1, with D perhaps matching TRBD1 (5 bases). The CDR3 sequence is 13 residues long. The V end lost 4 bases, the J end lost 0 bases, and 6 bases lay between the germline ends. DNA of the CDR3: TGTGCCAGCAGTTCACAGGTGAACACTGAAGCTTTCTTT. Its protein product is CASSSQVNTEAFF.

This clonotype appeared a few times. This rearrangement joins TRBV7-9 to TRBJ2-6; no clear D. Germline V gives CDR1 SEHNR, CDR2 FQNEAQ (reference sequence). CDR3 length equals 15 residues. V was clipped by 8 bases and J by 2 bases, with 13 bases between them. CDR3 region: CASGLSQTGANVLTF. CDR3 DNA sequence: TGTGCCAGCGGTTTATCTCAGACTGGGGCCAACGTCCTGACTTTC.

The table lists this clonotype with many counts. The V gene is TRBV29-1, the J gene TRBJ2-3; a weak D match, TRBD1 (5 bases). Germline lookup yields CDR1 SQVTM and CDR2 ANQGSEA. Trimming removed 5 bases at V and 0 bases at J, with 15 bases between. There are 15 residues in the CDR3. CDR3 loop: CSVSDTTSSTDTQYF. The CDR3 coding sequence is TGCAGCGTTTCGGACACCACATCTAGCACAGATACGCAGTATTTT.

This clonotype was seen at least ten times. The rearrangement links TRBV28 to TRBJ1-1, with D possibly being TRBD1 (6 bases). The CDR3 consists of 12 residues. Per the germline V gene, CDR1 is MDHEN and CDR2 is SYDVKM. The V and J ends lost 5 bases and 6 bases respectively, with 10 bases between them. Here the CDR3 DNA reads TGTGCCAGCAGTCAGTCAGGGGCTGAAGCTTTCTTT. This translates into CASSQSGAEAFF.

This clonotype was seen many times. This chain connects TRBV7-9 to TRBJ2-2; D uncertain. This CDR3 is built from 12 residues. Trimming shortened V by 7 bases and J by 2 bases, and 5 bases separated the two germline ends. Germline V gene data show CDR1 as SEHNR and CDR2 as FQNEAQ (reference sequence). Here the CDR3 reads CASTLNTGELFF. Written as DNA, the CDR3 is TGTGCCAGCACCCTAAACACCGGGGAGCTGTTTTTT.

This clonotype is categorized as medium-sized. V is TRBV24-1 and J is TRBJ2-7, with 10 bases aligning to TRBD1. Germline CDR1 and CDR2: KGHDR and SFDVKD. This CDR3 region has 16 residues. V lost 0 bases to trimming and J lost 4 bases; unmatched junction nucleotides: 5. In DNA form, the CDR3 reads TGTGCCACCAGTGATTTGTCCGACAGGGGGCAGTACGAGCAGTACTTC. Protein product: CATSDLSDRGQYEQYF.

This clonotype was counted ten times or more. This chain's CDR3 is CASSPGTSGTYNEQFF. The CDR3 DNA sequence: TGTGCCAGCAGCCCGGGGACTAGCGGGACATACAATGAGCAGTTCTTC. The V gene is TRBV5-4, the J gene TRBJ2-1; 13 positions agree with TRBD2. V lost 4 bases, J lost 4 bases, and 5 bases stayed unmatched. Germline CDR1 reads SGHNT; CDR2 reads YYREEE (reference sequence). This CDR3 is built from 16 residues.

The chain links TRBV27 to TRBJ2-4; 10 bases are shared with TRBD1. The V segment lost 5 bases and the J segment 6 bases; nucleotides outside the gene matches: 4. The CDR3 is 14 amino acids. Germline CDR1 is MNHEY and CDR2 is SMNVEV (reference sequence). DNA of the CDR3: TGTGCCAGCAGTCCGGGACAGGGGCTAAACATTCAGTACTTC. Encoded protein: CASSPGQGLNIQYF.

Regarding this clonotype: It may be a read error: a sequence one base away is much more abundant. The V gene is TRBV6-6, the J gene TRBJ1-6; weak D call: TRBD1 (5 bases). The CDR3 consists of 16 residues. The germline V and J ends were trimmed by 5 bases and 6 bases, with 17 bases remaining between them. Germline loops: CDR1 MNHNY, CDR2 SVGAGI (reference sequence). CDR3 in amino acids: CASSNRAGSGNSPLHF. The CDR3 DNA sequence: TGTGCCAGCAGTAACCGGGCAGGGAGCGGTAATTCACCCCTCCACTTT.

Ten or more counts support this clonotype. J is TRBJ1-2 and V is TRBV6-2 or TRBV6-3; no reliable D call. From germline, CDR1 is MNHEY and CDR2 SVGEGT. This CDR3 contains 11 residues. V was clipped by 0 bases and J by 10 bases, with 6 bases between them. The CDR3 sequence: CASSYSFAYTF. CDR3 nucleotide sequence: TGTGCCAGCAGTTACTCGTTTGCCTACACCTTC.

The chain employs TRBV6-1 and TRBJ2-2; D gene unclear. Trimming left V 0 bases short and J 6 bases short, with 11 bases between. The CDR3 runs 15 residues. Germline V gene sequence: CDR1 MNHNS, CDR2 SASEGT. DNA of the CDR3: TGTGCCAGCAGTGAAGCGGGGTTTTATGCCGGGGAGCTGTTTTTT. It codes for CASSEAGFYAGELFF.

This clonotype was picked up many times. This chain uses TRBV28 with TRBJ1-6, with TRBD1 identical over 7 bases. The V and J ends lost 5 bases and 9 bases, in that order; junction bases with no gene match: 16. From germline, CDR1 is MDHEN and CDR2 SYDVKM. The CDR3 is 17 residues long. CDR3 coding DNA: TGTGCCAGCAGTCCGGGCCGACAGGGCCGCAGGGGTTCACCCCTCCACTTT. It yields the protein CASSPGRQGRRGSPLHF.

This clonotype was observed at least ten times. This chain connects TRBV28 to TRBJ1-1; 7 nucleotides agree with TRBD1. Germline CDR1 is MDHEN and CDR2 is SYDVKM. Germline trimming cut 6 bases from V and 3 bases from J; bases unmatched to any gene: 7. The CDR3 extends over 14 amino acids. CDR3 amino acids: CASRSGTEYTEAFF. The CDR3 DNA reads TGTGCCAGCAGATCCGGGACAGAATACACTGAAGCTTTCTTT.

This clonotype was seen a handful of times. This chain connects TRBV12-3 or TRBV12-4 to TRBJ2-3; no reliable D call. The germline V and J ends were trimmed by 6 bases and 4 bases, with 14 bases remaining between them. The CDR3 is 14 residues long. The CDR3 protein is CASRSSRIADTQYF. In DNA form, the CDR3 reads TGTGCCAGCAGGTCATCTAGAATAGCAGATACGCAGTATTTT.

V gene TRBV27 combines with J gene TRBJ1-6, with D perhaps matching TRBD1 (5 bases). Trimming cost V 2 bases and J 9 bases, with 11 bases left between them. Germline CDR1 MNHEY, CDR2 SMNVEV (reference sequence). The CDR3 is made up of 14 amino acids. The CDR3 is CASSLGGDSSPLHF. Here the CDR3 DNA reads TGTGCCAGCAGTTTAGGGGGAGATTCTTCACCCCTCCACTTT.

This clonotype came up many times. The chain couples TRBV21-1 to TRBJ1-5; the table names TRBD1, a call not compared with the DNA. TRBV21-1 corresponds to a pseudogene. The length of the CDR3 is 18 residues. This chain's CDR3 is CASSKVHRDRGRSQPQHF. DNA for the CDR3: TGTGCCAGCAGCAAAGTTCACCGGGACAGGGGGCGAAGTCAGCCCCAGCATTTT.

Turning to this clonotype: This may stem from a read error, because a much larger clone lies one nucleotide away. The chain carries TRBV7-9 and TRBJ1-1; unclear D gene. The CDR3 contains 12 residues. Germline CDR1 SEHNR, CDR2 FQNEAQ (reference sequence). DNA of the CDR3: TGTGCCAGCGGCTTAGTGAACACTGAAGCTTTCTTT. Translated: CASGLVNTEAFF.